The present T cell receptor (beta chain) was sequenced within a study of blood T cell repertoires in COVID-19. Study as a whole: COVID-19 samples collected from the United States, Italy and Spain covered acute and convalescent phases. Sources were T cells, B-cell-depleted T cells, or PBMCs; the material itself was cDNA or gDNA.

Methods used by the authors: Scientists estimated how many nucleated cells there were by amplifying reference gene primers. Assay used: immunoSEQ multiplex PCR; TCRdb lists only in-frame clones, some missing. D and trimming were read from the DNA, whereas the V and J calls and clone size are those reported in that table. This sample has over 130,000 clones, with around 86% found just once. Germline V lookup: CDR1 SGHVS, CDR2 FNYEAQ. The CDR3 runs 17 residues. Losses at the gene ends were 5 bases for V and 0 bases for J; bases not matched to a gene: 7. This clone was recorded a few times. Sequencing was done on a sample of peripheral blood. The sequence came from a woman older than 75 with acute or convalescent COVID-19. The chain recombines TRBV7-6 with TRBJ1-6; 7 nucleotides agree with TRBD1. The CDR3 coding sequence is TGTGCCAGCAGCCTCGGGACAGCAAGCTCCTATAATTCACCCCTCCACTTT. This codes for CASSLGTASSYNSPLHF.